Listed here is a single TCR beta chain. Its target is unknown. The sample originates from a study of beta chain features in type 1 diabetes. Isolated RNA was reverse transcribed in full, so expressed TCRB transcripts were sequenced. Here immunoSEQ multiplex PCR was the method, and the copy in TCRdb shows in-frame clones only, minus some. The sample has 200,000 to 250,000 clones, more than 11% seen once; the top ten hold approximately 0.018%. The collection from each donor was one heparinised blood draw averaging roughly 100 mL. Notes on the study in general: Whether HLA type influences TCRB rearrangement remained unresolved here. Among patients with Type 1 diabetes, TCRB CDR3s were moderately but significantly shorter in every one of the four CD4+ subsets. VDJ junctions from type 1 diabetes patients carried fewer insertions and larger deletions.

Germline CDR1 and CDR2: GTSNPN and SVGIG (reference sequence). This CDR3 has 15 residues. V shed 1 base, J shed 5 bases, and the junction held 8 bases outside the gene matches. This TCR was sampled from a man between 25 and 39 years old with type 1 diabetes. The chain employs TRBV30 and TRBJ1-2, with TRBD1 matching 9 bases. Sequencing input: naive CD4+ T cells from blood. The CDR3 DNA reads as TGTGCCTGGAGTGAAGGGACAGGGTCGAGTTATGGCTACACCTTC. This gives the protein CAWSEGTGSSYGYTF. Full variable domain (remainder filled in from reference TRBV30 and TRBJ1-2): SQTIHQWPATLVQPVGSPLSLECTVEGTSNPNLYWYRQAAGRGLQLLFYSVGIGQISSEVPQNLSASRPQDRQFILSSKKLLLSDSGFYLCAWSEGTGSSYGYTFGSGTRLTVV.